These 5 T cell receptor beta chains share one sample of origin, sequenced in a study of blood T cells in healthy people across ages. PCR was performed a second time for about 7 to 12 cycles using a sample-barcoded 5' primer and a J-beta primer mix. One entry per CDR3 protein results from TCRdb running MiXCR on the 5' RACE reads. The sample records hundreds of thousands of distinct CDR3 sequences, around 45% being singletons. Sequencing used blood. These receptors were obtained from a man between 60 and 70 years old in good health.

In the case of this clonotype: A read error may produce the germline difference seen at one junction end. The CDR3 nucleotides read TGTGTCAGCAGCTTGATGGCAGACTCCTACGAGCAGTACTTC. Encoded protein: CVSSLMADSYEQYF. The chain is built from TRBV7-2 and TRBJ2-7; D call uncertain. This CDR3 has 14 amino acids. The germline V gene has CDR1 SGHTA and CDR2 FQGNSA.

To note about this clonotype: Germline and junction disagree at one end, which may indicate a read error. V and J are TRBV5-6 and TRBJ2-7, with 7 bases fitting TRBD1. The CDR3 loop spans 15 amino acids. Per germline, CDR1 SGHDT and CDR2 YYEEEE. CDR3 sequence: CAGSLRLTGPYEQYF. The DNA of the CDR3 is TGTGCCGGCAGCTTGAGACTGACAGGGCCCTACGAGCAGTACTTC.

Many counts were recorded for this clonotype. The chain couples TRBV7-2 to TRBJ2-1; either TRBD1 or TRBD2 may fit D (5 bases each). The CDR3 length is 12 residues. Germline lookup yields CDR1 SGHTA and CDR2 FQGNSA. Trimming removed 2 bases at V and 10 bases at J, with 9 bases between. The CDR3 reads CASSLLGTEQFF. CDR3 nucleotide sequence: TGTGCCAGCAGCTTACTTGGGACCGAGCAGTTCTTC.

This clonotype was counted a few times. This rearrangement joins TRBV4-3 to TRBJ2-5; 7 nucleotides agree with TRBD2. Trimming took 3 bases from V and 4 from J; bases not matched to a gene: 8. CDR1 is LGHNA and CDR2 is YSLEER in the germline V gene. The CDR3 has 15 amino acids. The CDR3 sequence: CASSHGGTTGETQYF. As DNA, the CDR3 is TGCGCCAGCAGCCATGGTGGGACTACTGGAGAGACCCAGTACTTC.

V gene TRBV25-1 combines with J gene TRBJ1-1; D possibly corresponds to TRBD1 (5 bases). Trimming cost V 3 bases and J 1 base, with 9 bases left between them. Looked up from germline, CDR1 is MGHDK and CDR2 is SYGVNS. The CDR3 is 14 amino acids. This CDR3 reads CASSERGGNTEAFF. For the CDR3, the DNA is TGTGCCAGCAGTGAGAGGGGAGGGAACACTGAAGCTTTCTTT.